This TCR beta chain originates from a study of cytomegalovirus exposure and HLA in healthy donors. Study observations and caveats: Of the V segments, some could not be distinguished, including TRBV6-2 and TRBV6-3, and were excluded. Cytomegalovirus-associated status was assigned to some 180 TCR beta chains. TCR beta V segments were, for the most part, productive about 87% or about 30% of the time in an earlier analysis.

Primers included in the PCR were 60 Vbeta and 13 Jbeta primers. Only in-frame clones appear in the TCRdb table, and some are missing; sequencing was by immunoSEQ multiplex PCR. The sample lists more than 90,000 clones; roughly three quarters were seen once. The CDR3 runs to 13 residues. V was clipped by 4 bases and J by 1 base, with 7 bases between them. Germline assignment: CDR1 MDHEN and CDR2 SYDVKM. This clone was counted between two and nine times. The antigen remains unidentified. Sample: PBMCs. This chain connects TRBV28 to TRBJ1-1; D is undetermined. The sequence was obtained from a woman aged 55-69 years in good health and CMV-seronegative. The CDR3 DNA is TGTGCCAGCAGTTCCCCATCGAACACTGAAGCTTTCTTT. It yields the protein CASSSPSNTEAFF. Combining the CDR3 with reference TRBV28 and TRBJ1-1 gives the whole variable domain DVKVTQSSRYLVKRTGEKVFLECVQDMDHENMFWYRQDPGLGLRLIYFSYDVKMKEKGDIPEGYSVSREKKERFSLILESASTNQTSMYLCASSSPSNTEAFFGQGTRLTVV.